This entry lists 4 T cell receptor beta chains sequenced from one sample in a study of blood T cell repertoires in COVID-19. Sequencing was performed with immunoSEQ multiplex PCR; in TCRdb, only in-frame clones are kept and a portion is missing. Of over 150,000 clones in the sample, roughly 84% are singletons; the top ten hold 6% to 7.5%. The source material was PBMCs or T cells enriched from blood (not recorded which). These receptors all come from a woman between 50 and 59 years old who had recovered from COVID-19.

The chain carries TRBV15 and TRBJ2-7, with D perhaps TRBD1 (6 bases). The CDR3 has 14 residues. CDR1 is LNHNV and CDR2 is YYDKDF in the germline V gene (reference sequence). V lost 0 bases to trimming and J lost 2 bases, with 8 bases between them. The CDR3 region has the DNA TGTGCCACCAGCAGAGATAGGACAGCCTACGAGCAGTACTTC. It encodes CATSRDRTAYEQYF.

This clone was detected only once. The rearrangement links TRBV6-2 or TRBV6-3 to TRBJ2-3; 7 bases match TRBD1. The CDR3 is made up of 14 amino acids. Germline V gene lookup returns CDR1 MNHEY and CDR2 SVGEGT. The V and J ends lost 5 bases and 3 bases, in that order; junction bases with no gene match: 5. In nucleotides, the CDR3 is TGTGCCAGCAGTCGACAGGGTAGGACAGATACGCAGTATTTT. This codes for CASSRQGRTDTQYF.

Here the CDR3 reads CASSEASTGNDEQYF. DNA for the CDR3: TGTGCCAGCAGTGAAGCGTCGACAGGGAACGACGAGCAGTACTTC. The V and J genes are TRBV6-1 and TRBJ2-7; 7 bases are shared with TRBD1. The J segment lost 5 bases and the V segment lost 0 bases, leaving 7 bases of the junction unmatched. Germline assignment: CDR1 MNHNS and CDR2 SASEGT. CDR3 size: 15 residues.

CDR3 sequence reads: CATSDMAGGTYEQFF. CDR3 DNA: TGTGCCACCAGTGATATGGCTGGGGGGACGTATGAGCAGTTCTTC. The chain recombines TRBV24-1 with TRBJ2-1; a weak D match, TRBD2 (6 bases). CDR1 KGHDR and CDR2 SFDVKD come from the germline V gene. The CDR3 spans 15 residues. V shed 3 bases and J shed 8 bases, with 16 bases lying between them.